The following is a TCR beta chain sequence with its context. Its antigen remains unknown. Sequenced material consisted of expressed TCRB transcripts (all of the isolated RNA was reverse transcribed). Here immunoSEQ multiplex PCR was the method, and the copy in TCRdb shows in-frame clones only, minus some. The table includes about 190,000 clones, approximately 8% detected once. The data are from a study of beta chain features in type 1 diabetes. Looking at the study overall: Sorted cells, 107,917,701 in number, were examined across all samples.

Study-level points and caveats: Type 1 diabetes patients had TCRB CDR3s that were shorter (moderately but significantly so) in all four CD4+ subsets. Possible PCR preference for shorter templates applied equally to patients and controls.

Trimming stripped 1 base from V and 10 bases from J, with 17 bases between. CDR1 and CDR2 (germline): SGHTA, FQGNSA. The CDR3 has 15 amino acids. The chain carries TRBV7-2 and TRBJ2-1; D is perhaps TRBD1 (5 bases). Sequencing input: central memory CD4+ T cells from blood. This receptor was taken from a young man with type 1 diabetes. CDR3 amino acids: CASSLGAGLGFEQFF. DNA for the CDR3: TGTGCCAGCAGCTTAGGGGCAGGGTTAGGATTCGAGCAGTTCTTC.